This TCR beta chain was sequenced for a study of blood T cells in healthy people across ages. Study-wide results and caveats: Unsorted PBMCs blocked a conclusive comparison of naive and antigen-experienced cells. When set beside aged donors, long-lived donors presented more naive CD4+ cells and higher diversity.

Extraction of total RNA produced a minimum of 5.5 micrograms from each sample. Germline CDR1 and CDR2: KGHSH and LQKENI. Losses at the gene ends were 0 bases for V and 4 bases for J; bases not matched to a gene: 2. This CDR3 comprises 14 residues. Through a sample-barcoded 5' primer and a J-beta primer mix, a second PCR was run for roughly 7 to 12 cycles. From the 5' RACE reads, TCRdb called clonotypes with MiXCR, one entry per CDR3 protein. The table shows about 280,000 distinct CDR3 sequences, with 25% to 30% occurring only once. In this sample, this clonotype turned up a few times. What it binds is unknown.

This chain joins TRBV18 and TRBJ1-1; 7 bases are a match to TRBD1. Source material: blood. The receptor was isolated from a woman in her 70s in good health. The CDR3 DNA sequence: TGTGCCAGCTCACCACCCGACAGGGTCACTGAAGCTTTCTTT. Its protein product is CASSPPDRVTEAFF.